The present entry profiles one T cell receptor beta chain with its context. This sample stems from a study of cytomegalovirus exposure and HLA in healthy donors. With 60 Vbeta and 13 Jbeta primers, the PCR was carried out. Libraries were prepared by immunoSEQ multiplex PCR; TCRdb keeps only in-frame clonotypes and omits some of them. The sample comprises 210,000 or so clones, almost 80% of which are singletons, and 1.5% to 2% rests with the top ten. In germline, CDR1 is SNHLY, CDR2 FYNNEI. V shed 6 bases and J shed 8 bases, with 13 bases lying between them. This CDR3 has 12 amino acids. Sequenced input: PBMCs. This rearrangement joins TRBV2 to TRBJ1-1; D perhaps matches TRBD1 (6 bases). This TCR was recovered from a man aged 18 to 29 in good health and CMV-seronegative. Here the CDR3 DNA reads TGTGCCAGCAGCGCAGACAGGAGAGAAGCTTTCTTT. It specifies CASSADRREAFF.